This TCR beta chain appears in the sequencing data of a study of cytomegalovirus exposure and HLA in healthy donors (dated by TCRdb to the late 2010s). Describing the broader study: An earlier analysis of approximately 590 of the donors reported 250 to 350 Gb of sequence data and 100 million to 130 million unique TCR beta sequences from roughly 180 million T cells. The study profiled the T cell repertoires of approximately 700 subjects by immunosequencing and related them to cytomegalovirus serostatus. The genetic ancestry cluster associated with self-reported Caucasian donors included roughly 84% of the 350 to 500 genotyped donors. Every repertoire in the discovery cohort had been generated on one and the same sequencing platform. HLA typing covered class I and class II loci at four-digit resolution. The study combined high-throughput TCR immunosequencing, statistical association of individual TCRs with disease status, and machine learning to predict cytomegalovirus infection status. Because of strong linkage in the cohort, five DR-DQ haplotypes were treated as single units for association and clustering. A later analysis re-examined previously published TCR beta repertoires from several hundred donors and added high-resolution HLA genotyping to investigate patterns of TCR occurrence. To decide whether each TCR beta V gene segment behaved as functional or pseudogenic, an earlier analysis of several hundred of the donors relied on high-throughput TCR beta sequencing. Donor age, sex, ethnicity and CMV serostatus were compiled together with the repertoire data. Roughly 300 gigabases of sequencing data and 75 million to 85 million unique TCR sequences made up an early release that covered 500 to 650 HLA-typed donors. A later genetic analysis took genome-wide SNP genotypes for about 55% of the 666 donors and used that subset as a discovery cohort. In the later analysis, no new phenotypic data were used to find candidate immune exposures; instead, reliance was placed on TCR beta sequences and their occurrence across donors. The study aimed to test whether cataloging public T cell receptors could reveal signatures of past pathogen exposure. On average, around 230,000 unique TCR beta nucleotide sequences were sequenced per donor among fewer than 500 genotyped donors of the cohort, with about 17% of those sequences being non-productive. The number of typed donors differed by locus: about 629-640 for A, B, C, DRB1 and DQB1; some 500 for DQA1; over 600 for DPA1; and some 470 for DPB1. In addition to the first cohort of 650 to 800 subjects, a separate validation cohort of approximately 130 different subjects was used.

The protocol used for the library was the immunoSEQ multiplex PCR assay. For the multiplex PCR, a mixture combining 60 forward primers for TCR Vbeta segments and 13 reverse primers for TCR Jbeta segments was used. A multiplex PCR assay on genomic DNA amplified the CDR3 region of rearranged TCR beta genes. The amplified TCR beta libraries were sequenced on the Illumina HiSeq System as 87-base-pair reads. As for the authors' bioinformatics: A later analysis counted about 80 million unique TCR beta chains across the 640 or so repertoires, and 9.5 million to 11 million of these chains were shared by at least two donors. A nearest-neighbor algorithm error-corrected the raw reads and collapsed the reads into unique sequences, merging closely related sequences to remove PCR and sequencing errors. To assign V, D and J gene segments, CDR3 sequences were aligned to IMGT reference sequences. For a sequence to be retained, at least a six-nucleotide match to both a V gene segment and a J gene segment was required. A rearrangement counted as productive if the CDR3 had no stop codons and remained in frame with V and J, and every other rearrangement counted as non-productive. Following IMGT convention, CDR3 was defined as the stretch from the second conserved V-encoded cysteine to the conserved J-encoded phenylalanine. Sequences without an unambiguous match to a single V gene segment were excluded from the earlier analysis of a few hundred of the donors. An earlier analysis of almost 600 of the donors classified V segments as functional when productive rearrangements were above 56.7% and as segregating when the standard deviation between donors was above 5%. A statistical classification framework was built to diagnose cytomegalovirus status from the catalog of TCR beta chain sequences. In a later analysis, TCR nucleotide sequences were compared against IMGT/GENE-DB human TR gene sequences so that V and J genes could be assigned. In a later analysis, CDR3 sequences and most-parsimonious VDJ recombination scenarios were assigned using the TCRdist pipeline. A later analysis defined each TCR beta chain by its CDR3 amino acid sequence plus V-gene family, and excluded reads lacking a unique V-gene family. As a way to deal with suspected cross-contamination and a sequencing artifact, a later analysis dropped more than 500 nucleotide sequences that were highly shared and had low generation probability. For each public chain, a later analysis derived a clonal expansion index from normalized ranks of inferred template counts within each repertoire. In a later analysis, generation probabilities were computed with a VDJ recombination model fitted to out-of-frame rearrangements, and the resulting probabilities were checked against IGoR. In a later analysis, TCR-TCR, TCR-HLA and TCR-CMV co-occurrence was scored with hypergeometric tests, and a repertoire-size bias correction was applied to TCR pairs. To estimate false discovery rates, a later analysis permuted the HLA or CMV assignments 20 times. In a later analysis, co-occurring TCRs were grouped with DBSCAN, and TCRdist sequence similarity was added when clustering was performed within HLA-allele-positive subsets. Repertoires with fewer than 30,000 or more than 120,000 public chains, plus five repertoires with anomalous nucleotide sharing, were excluded from co-occurrence clustering. TCRdb re-hosts the immuneACCESS table, in-frame sequences only. Its copies lack some clones; in the studies checked, an unresolved V gene accounts for under half of them, and the cause for the rest is not known. That table supplies the V and J calls and clone size; D and trimming were determined from the DNA. The sample table contains roughly 150,000 clones; only one count was recorded for approximately 86% of them. Under 7.5% of the sample goes to the ten largest clones.

Worth noting for this clone: The antigen this receptor binds is unknown. Nothing much larger sits one base from this clone, and base qualities are not available.

V is clipped by 4 bases and J by 0 bases, and the sequence between their germline boundaries is 13 bases long. The germline V gene specifies SGHTA as CDR1 and FQGNSA as CDR2. The CDR3 goes from the cysteine to the phenylalanine over 16 residues. The entry retains the CDR3 DNA only, 48 bases that are in frame from base 1. The cohort comprised 666 healthy bone marrow donors. At the time of sampling, every cohort member was nominally healthy, though immune exposures that went unrecorded were likely present. The donor was CMV seropositive and belonged to the group of some 290 seropositive cohort members. A peripheral blood sample was provided by each donor, and peripheral blood mononuclear cells were used for TCR beta sequencing. The Qiagen DNeasy Blood Extraction Kit was used to extract genomic DNA from the blood cell samples. Points the paper makes about the study in general: In an earlier analysis of about 600 of the donors, most TCR beta V segments appeared in productive rearrangements about 87% or about 30% of the time, broadly matching IMGT annotations. A few of the identified cytomegalovirus-associated TCR beta chains were confirmed in vitro to be specific for cytomegalovirus antigens. The sequencing pipeline was judged likely to have produced a cluster of highly shared sequence variants as a technical artifact. In a later genetic analysis, a missense DCLRE1C variant was associated with V-gene and J-gene trimming of TCR beta chains, and the association was replicated in an independent cohort. The presence/absence analyses assumed that sequencing depth was roughly uniform across donors, and that assumption may not be true. The cohort was sequenced for TCR beta chains only, and without alpha or paired-chain data the features that could be detected were limited. Because some donors lacked HLA typing at each locus, the association tests relied only on the typed subset. Immune exposure information for the cohort was limited to CMV serostatus. According to the authors, the approach could potentially be generalized to other disease states and immunological phenotypes. At a false discovery rate of 0.05, a later analysis linked around 17,000 TCR beta sequences to specific HLA alleles. A further reported finding was that TCR beta sequences accurately predicted the HLA-A and HLA-B alleles for most subjects in the first cohort. Because counts were too low, roughly 16 rarely observed V segments, including chromosome 9 orphons, were left out of the earlier analysis of some 640 of the donors. When HLA alleles, especially DR and DQ, strongly co-occurred, TCR associations were difficult to assign to individual alleles. Compared with equally common non-associated chains, HLA-associated TCR beta chains in a later analysis were more clonally expanded and had lower generation probabilities. In a later genetic analysis, fewer N-insertions in productive TCRs were reported among donors in an Asian-associated ancestry cluster than the approximately 670-donor mean. Most TCR sequences were observed very rarely across donors, whereas some public TCRs were present in many individuals. Linkage disequilibrium might explain the correlated functional status among segregating V segments, but an unknown experimental factor could not be excluded. According to a later analysis, parvovirus B19, influenza, CMV and Epstein-Barr virus appeared linked to several top co-occurrence clusters. A later analysis found that TCR association rates varied across HLA loci, with DRB1 alleles showing the most associated TCRs and HLA-C alleles the fewest. Some IMGT-functional V segments, including TRBV6-2 and TRBV6-3, could not be told apart with the 87-base-pair reads, so those segments were excluded. In a later analysis, most CMV-associated TCR beta chains were found to appear HLA-restricted, with HLA associations seemingly driven largely by CMV exposure. In both the original and validation cohorts, the classifier was reported to diagnose cytomegalovirus status with high specificity and sensitivity. A total of 164 TCR beta chains were listed by the study as associated with cytomegalovirus.

Recombination joined TRBV7-2 with TRBJ1-3, with a tentative D gene TRBD1 over 5 matching bases. Sequencing was done on a sample of PBMCs. This TCR was recovered from a woman between 50 and 59 years old in good health and CMV-seropositive. The nucleotides are TGTGCCAGCAGCTCTATGACAGAGAGCTCTGGAAACACCATATATTTT. Translated, this is CASSSMTESSGNTIYF.